This T cell receptor (beta chain) was sequenced during a study of blood T cells in healthy people across ages. Per germline, CDR1 KGHSH and CDR2 LQKENI. This CDR3 contains 13 residues. Notes on this clonotype: A read error may produce the germline difference seen at one junction end.

Together with a sample-barcoded 5' primer, a J-beta primer mix was included in a second PCR lasting roughly 6 to 12 cycles. TCRdb itself ran the 5' RACE reads through MiXCR, one entry per CDR3 protein. Of some 1.5 million distinct CDR3 sequences listed, roughly 28% are singletons. The rearrangement joins TRBV18 to TRBJ2-5, with D unclear. The sequenced material came from blood. The clonotype comes from a young woman in good health. The CDR3 loop is CAGSPRTQETQYF. CDR3 in DNA: TGTGCCGGCTCACCACGGACCCAAGAGACCCAGTACTTC.